A single sample is the source of the 24 T cell receptor beta chains below, sequenced in a study of cytomegalovirus exposure and HLA in healthy donors. With 60 Vbeta and 13 Jbeta primers, the PCR was carried out. The table came from immunoSEQ multiplex PCR; TCRdb's copy has only in-frame clones and leaves some out. This table holds about 150,000 clones, around three fifths found once. Sequenced input: PBMCs. The receptors come from a woman in her 30s in good health and CMV-seropositive.

This clone turned up a few times. V is TRBV14 and J is TRBJ2-2, with D perhaps matching TRBD1 (6 bases). This CDR3 is 16 amino acids long. Germline values: CDR1 SGHDN, CDR2 FVKESK. V dropped 2 bases and J dropped 1 base, with 11 bases sitting between them. Written as DNA, the CDR3 is TGTGCCAGCAGCCAAATTCGGACAGAGAACACCGGGGAGCTGTTTTTT. This sequence encodes CASSQIRTENTGELFF.

This clone was detected once. The chain joins TRBV27 to TRBJ1-6, with a possible D match to TRBD1 (5 bases). Germline V gene data show CDR1 as MNHEY and CDR2 as SMNVEV (reference sequence). This CDR3 comprises 13 residues. V was trimmed by 3 bases and J by 6 bases, leaving 6 bases between them. CDR3 coding DNA: TGTGCCAGCAGTTTGGGGGGTAATTCACCCCTCCACTTT. Residues: CASSLGGNSPLHF.

This clone has more than one count but fewer than ten. The chain is built from TRBV14 and TRBJ2-2; tentatively, D is TRBD2 (6 bases). The CDR3 is 14 amino acids. Trimming removed 0 bases from V and 6 bases from J, with 8 bases in between. CDR1 and CDR2 from the germline V gene are SGHDN and FVKESK. The CDR3: CASSQEPSAGELFF. DNA for the CDR3: TGTGCCAGCAGCCAAGAACCTAGCGCCGGGGAGCTGTTTTTT.

DNA for the CDR3: TGTGCCAGCAGTTTACTAGCGGCCCTCTACAATGAGCAGTTCTTC. Protein sequence: CASSLLAALYNEQFF. The chain recombines TRBV7-9 with TRBJ2-1, with 8 nucleotides matching TRBD2. CDR1 SEHNR and CDR2 FQNEAQ come from the germline V gene (reference sequence). The ends lost 6 bases at V and 3 bases at J; junction bases unmatched: 7. The CDR3 totals 15 residues.

The J gene is TRBJ1-3, the V gene TRBV4-1; 8 bases are shared with TRBD1. The germline gives CDR1 MGHRA, CDR2 YSYEKL. The CDR3 consists of 17 residues. Unmatched junction bases numbered 15, after V lost 3 bases and J lost 8 bases. CDR3 protein: CASSHWLRTGPKDTIYF. Written as DNA, the CDR3 is TGCGCCAGCAGCCATTGGTTAAGGACAGGGCCAAAGGACACCATATATTTT.

The chain uses TRBV11-3 and TRBJ2-2; no definite D call. The CDR3 loop spans 13 amino acids. V was cut by 4 bases and J by 5 bases, with 8 bases left in between. Germline lookup yields CDR1 SGHNT and CDR2 YENEEA. CDR3 in amino acids: CASSWAGTGELFF. In nucleotides, the CDR3 is TGTGCCAGCAGCTGGGCTGGGACCGGGGAGCTGTTTTTT.

This chain's CDR3 is CSVHGTGRETQYF. The DNA for the CDR3 is TGCAGCGTCCACGGGACAGGTCGAGAGACCCAGTACTTC. V usage is TRBV29-1 and J usage is TRBJ2-5; TRBD1 matches 8 bases. From germline, CDR1 is SQVTM and CDR2 ANQGSEA. The CDR3 consists of 13 residues. V shed 6 bases, J shed 4 bases, and the junction held 7 bases outside the gene matches.

This clone was seen a handful of times. This chain connects TRBV30 to TRBJ2-1; 10 nucleotides align to TRBD2. Per germline, CDR1 GTSNPN and CDR2 SVGIG (reference sequence). Unmatched junction bases numbered 2, after V lost 0 bases and J lost 3 bases. The CDR3 runs 15 residues. The CDR3 spells CAWSVAGGLYNEQFF. CDR3 sequence (DNA): TGTGCCTGGAGTGTAGCGGGAGGGCTCTACAATGAGCAGTTCTTC.

The CDR3 protein is CASSPSLDRVGEKLFF. In DNA, the CDR3 is TGCGCCAGCAGCCCCTCCCTGGACAGGGTTGGTGAAAAACTGTTTTTT. This chain connects TRBV5-1 to TRBJ1-4; TRBD1 matches 8 bases. Germline V gene data show CDR1 as SGHRS and CDR2 as YFSETQ. The CDR3 is made up of 16 amino acids. V gave up 4 bases and J gave up 7 bases; unmatched junction bases: 12. The full variable domain, completed using reference TRBV5-1 and TRBJ1-4, is KAGVTQTPRYLIKTRGQQVTLSCSPISGHRSVSWYQQTPGQGLQFLFEYFSETQRNKGNFPGRFSGRQFSNSRSEMNVSTLELGDSALYLCASSPSLDRVGEKLFFGSGTQLSVL.

Only a few counts were recorded for this clone. The rearrangement uses TRBV5-1 and TRBJ2-1; D might be TRBD2 (5 bases). Germline V gene data show CDR1 as SGHRS and CDR2 as YFSETQ. The CDR3 length is 15 residues. The ends were cut back, 4 bases at V and 5 bases at J, with 16 bases in the middle. Here the CDR3 reads CASSPRTLKDNEQFF. DNA for the CDR3: TGCGCCAGCAGCCCGCGGACTCTCAAGGACAATGAGCAGTTCTTC.

A single count supports this clone. This chain connects TRBV30 to TRBJ1-2, with D maybe TRBD1 (5 bases). V shed 0 bases and J shed 4 bases, with 12 bases lying between them. CDR1 and CDR2 (germline): GTSNPN, SVGIG (reference sequence). The CDR3 has 14 amino acids. The CDR3 is CAWSVFAGSYGYTF. In DNA, the CDR3 is TGTGCCTGGAGTGTCTTTGCAGGGTCCTATGGCTACACCTTC. Full variable domain (remainder filled in from reference TRBV30 and TRBJ1-2): SQTIHQWPATLVQPVGSPLSLECTVEGTSNPNLYWYRQAAGRGLQLLFYSVGIGQISSEVPQNLSASRPQDRQFILSSKKLLLSDSGFYLCAWSVFAGSYGYTFGSGTRLTVV.

This clone was seen more than once but under ten times. The rearrangement joins TRBV11-1 to TRBJ2-5; TRBD2 aligns across 9 bases. This CDR3 has 15 amino acids. V shed 5 bases and J 7 bases; nucleotides not matched to a gene: 11. In germline, CDR1 is SGHAT, CDR2 FQDESV (reference sequence). The CDR3 here is CASSTLAGHRGTQYF. In nucleotides, the CDR3 is TGTGCCAGCAGCACCCTAGCGGGACATAGGGGGACCCAGTACTTC.

The chain has TRBV15 and TRBJ2-1; D ambiguous. The ends were cut back, 0 bases at V and 8 bases at J, with 5 bases in the middle. This CDR3 comprises 12 residues. Looked up from germline, CDR1 is LNHNV and CDR2 is YYDKDF (reference sequence). The CDR3: CATSRDFDEQFF. In DNA, the CDR3 is TGTGCCACCAGCAGAGATTTCGATGAGCAGTTCTTC.

The gene calls are TRBV9 and TRBJ2-1; D is possibly TRBD1 (6 bases). Germline loops: CDR1 SGDLS, CDR2 YYNGEE. The CDR3 consists of 15 residues. The V end was cut by 4 bases, the J end by 0 bases, with 11 bases between. The CDR3 spells CASSLQGYSYNEQFF. CDR3 sequence (DNA): TGTGCCAGCAGCTTACAGGGTTACTCCTACAATGAGCAGTTCTTC.

The chain couples TRBV27 to TRBJ2-1, with 8 bases aligning to TRBD2. The J segment lost 8 bases and the V segment lost 6 bases, leaving 3 bases of the junction unmatched. Germline V gene sequence: CDR1 MNHEY, CDR2 SMNVEV (reference sequence). The CDR3 covers 12 residues. CDR3 in amino acids: CASSGGAHEQFF. The CDR3 DNA sequence: TGTGCCAGCAGCGGGGGGGCCCATGAGCAGTTCTTC.

The V and J genes are TRBV19 and TRBJ1-5, with a tentative D call TRBD1 (6 bases). CDR1 LNHDA and CDR2 SQIVND come from the germline V gene (reference sequence). The CDR3 has 17 residues. The germline V and J ends were trimmed by 1 base and 9 bases, with 22 bases remaining between them. CDR3 nucleotide sequence: TGTGCCAGTAGTATAGGCAGGGGTCCTAGAAGTGTAAGGCCCCAGCATTTT. Translated: CASSIGRGPRSVRPQHF.

This chain links TRBV7-6 with TRBJ1-6; D is undetermined. This CDR3 is 15 amino acids long. Germline CDR1 SGHVS, CDR2 FNYEAQ. With 4 bases removed from V and 7 bases from J, the gap between germline ends came to 14 bases. CDR3 DNA: TGTGCCAGCAGCTCAATCCCTATCGGGAATTCACCCCTCCACTTT. This encodes CASSSIPIGNSPLHF.

The CDR3 sequence is CSAGGADTQYF. In DNA, the CDR3 is TGCAGTGCTGGAGGGGCGGATACGCAGTATTTT. The rearrangement joins TRBV20-1 to TRBJ2-3; D might be TRBD2 (6 bases). Trimming stripped 5 bases from V and 6 bases from J, with 9 bases between. Germline-derived CDR1 and CDR2 are DFQATT and SNEGSKA (reference sequence). This CDR3 comprises 11 residues.

This clone has only a few counts. This chain connects TRBV29-1 to TRBJ2-7, with 8 nucleotides matching TRBD1. V lost 5 bases, J lost 2 bases, and 2 bases stayed unmatched. Germline lookup yields CDR1 SQVTM and CDR2 ANQGSEA. The length of the CDR3 is 12 residues. This CDR3 is CSVKDRAYEQYF. The CDR3 nucleotides are TGCAGCGTTAAGGACAGGGCCTACGAGCAGTACTTC.

This clone appeared a few times. The chain has TRBV4-1 and TRBJ2-5, with 9 nucleotides matching TRBD2. Germline CDR1 is MGHRA and CDR2 is YSYEKL. Trimming cost V 2 bases and J 5 bases; bases outside gene matches: 9. The CDR3 has 16 residues. The CDR3 coding sequence is TGCGCCAGCAGCCAACGCGGGGGGGCCTTTGTGGAGACCCAGTACTTC. Its translation: CASSQRGGAFVETQYF.

The CDR3 region is CASSWRNQNTEAFF. The CDR3 DNA follows: TGTGCCAGCAGTTGGAGAAATCAGAACACTGAAGCTTTCTTT. The chain recombines TRBV6-5 with TRBJ1-1, with D unresolved. The germline V gene has CDR1 MNHEY and CDR2 SVGAGI. The CDR3 covers 14 residues. V gave up 4 bases and J gave up 1 base, with 10 bases separating them.

The chain employs TRBV5-1 and TRBJ2-5, with 16 bases that match TRBD2. Germline V gives CDR1 SGHRS, CDR2 YFSETQ. V trimming: 0 bases; J trimming: 2 bases; junction bases outside the gene matches: 1. CDR3 length: 17 amino acids. The CDR3 region has the DNA TGCGCCAGCAGCTTGGTGGGACTAGCGGGGGGGCAAGAGACCCAGTACTTC. This codes for CASSLVGLAGGQETQYF.

This clone was counted a few times. The V gene is TRBV6-1, the J gene TRBJ1-1; D may be TRBD1 (6 bases). This CDR3 is built from 12 residues. The germline V gene encodes CDR1 MNHNS and CDR2 SASEGT. Trimming shortened V by 8 bases and J by 3 bases, and 10 bases separated the two germline ends. The DNA of the CDR3 is TGTGCCAGCGGGGACACCTACACTGAAGCTTTCTTT. Its translation is CASGDTYTEAFF.

V and J are TRBV10-1 and TRBJ1-1; D gene ambiguous. Germline assignment: CDR1 WNHNN and CDR2 SYGVQD (reference sequence). The CDR3 spans 13 residues. V was cut by 6 bases and J by 1 base, with 9 bases left in between. CDR3 protein: CASSLTWNTEAFF. Written as DNA, the CDR3 is TGCGCCAGCAGCCTTACATGGAACACTGAAGCTTTCTTT.